Each of the 11 T cell receptor beta chains below was sequenced from the same sample in a study of CD8 T cells in Susac syndrome. When the RNA was reverse transcribed, random hexamers were used with an input of about 0.5 to 1 ug. One entry per CDR3 protein results from TCRdb running MiXCR on the immunoSEQ multiplex PCR reads. The sample holds tens of thousands of distinct CDR3 sequences, around 94% seen once. The sequenced sample was CD8+ T cells from PBMCs. These receptors originate from a human donor in good health.

This sequence joins TRBV12-3 or TRBV12-4 and TRBJ1-6; no clear D gene. The CDR3 contains 13 residues. V dropped 2 bases and J dropped 7 bases, with 6 bases sitting between them. CDR3 nucleotide sequence: TGTGCCAGCAGTTTAAATCCGAATTCACCCCTCCACTTT. It specifies CASSLNPNSPLHF.

The chain recombines TRBV19 with TRBJ1-5; D is unclear. Germline CDR1 is LNHDA and CDR2 is SQIVND (reference sequence). V was cut by 1 base and J by 5 bases, with 9 bases left in between. This CDR3 comprises 14 residues. DNA for the CDR3: TGTGCCAGTAGTATAGGAGGAGATTATCAGCCCCAGCATTTT. Encoded protein: CASSIGGDYQPQHF.

In DNA form, the CDR3 reads TGTGCCTTCAGTTCTGGTAGCAATCAGCCCCAGCATTTT. As protein: CAFSSGSNQPQHF. The V and J genes are TRBV30 and TRBJ1-5; no clear D gene. Trimming removed 7 bases at V and 0 bases at J, with 10 bases between. Germline V CDR1 and CDR2: GTSNPN, SVGIG (reference sequence). This CDR3 comprises 13 residues.

The chain joins TRBV5-6 to TRBJ2-1, with D tentatively TRBD1 (6 bases). With 3 bases removed from V and 8 bases from J, the gap between germline ends came to 21 bases. CDR3 length equals 16 residues. The germline V gene has CDR1 SGHDT and CDR2 YYEEEE. Written as DNA, the CDR3 is TGTGCCAGCAGCTCAGAGCAGGACAGTAAAGTCCATGAGCAGTTCTTC. Residues: CASSSEQDSKVHEQFF.

V and J are TRBV28 and TRBJ2-7; D may be TRBD1 or TRBD2 (7 bases each). The CDR3 contains 14 residues. The ends were cut back, 5 bases at V and 1 base at J, with 12 bases in the middle. The germline gives CDR1 MDHEN, CDR2 SYDVKM. CDR3: CASSRQGGSYEQYF. In nucleotides, the CDR3 is TGTGCCAGCAGTCGACAGGGAGGGTCCTACGAGCAGTACTTC.

This chain uses TRBV5-1 with TRBJ1-1; D perhaps matches TRBD1 (5 bases). Deletions cut 0 bases from V and 3 bases from J, with 12 bases between. The CDR3 loop spans 15 amino acids. Germline values: CDR1 SGHRS, CDR2 YFSETQ. The CDR3 spells CASSLGAGWDTEAFF. DNA of the CDR3: TGCGCCAGCAGCTTGGGGGCAGGGTGGGACACTGAAGCTTTCTTT.

This clonotype was found a few times. This chain joins TRBV5-4 and TRBJ2-7; 8 bases match TRBD1. Unmatched junction bases numbered 3, after V lost 3 bases and J lost 1 base. The CDR3 extends over 14 amino acids. Germline CDR1 is SGHNT and CDR2 is YYREEE (reference sequence). The CDR3 DNA reads TGTGCCAGCAGCTCTGGACAGGGTTCCTACGAGCAGTACTTC. This gives the protein CASSSGQGSYEQYF.

The J gene is TRBJ2-7, the V gene TRBV7-2; possible D gene TRBD2, 5 bases. Trimming removed 3 bases at V and 2 bases at J, with 8 bases between. Germline V gene data show CDR1 as SGHTA and CDR2 as FQGNSA. The CDR3 has 13 residues. The CDR3 nucleotides are TGTGCCAGCAGCTTTGCGGAGGCCTACGAGCAGTACTTC. Protein sequence: CASSFAEAYEQYF.

The chain recombines TRBV7-9 with TRBJ1-5; D ambiguous. Per germline, CDR1 SEHNR and CDR2 FQNEAQ (reference sequence). The CDR3 has 17 amino acids. The V gene lost 4 bases and the J gene lost 5 bases, with 21 bases spanning the gap. The CDR3 spells CASSSTTALDPYQPQHF. Here the CDR3 DNA reads TGTGCCAGCAGCTCTACAACGGCGCTGGACCCCTATCAGCCCCAGCATTTT.

This chain joins TRBV3-1 and TRBJ2-3; 7 bases fit TRBD2. The CDR3 sequence is 16 residues long. With V trimmed by 4 bases and J by 2 bases, 9 bases remained unmatched. The V gene's germline CDR1 is LGHDT and CDR2 YNNKEL (reference sequence). The CDR3 coding sequence is TGTGCCAGCAGCCCCCGGACTAGGGGCAACACAGATACGCAGTATTTT. This encodes CASSPRTRGNTDTQYF.

The V call is TRBV27, the J call TRBJ1-2; 9 bases are shared with TRBD1. V trimming: 6 bases; J trimming: 1 base; junction bases outside the gene matches: 6. The CDR3 contains 15 residues. Germline V lookup: CDR1 MNHEY, CDR2 SMNVEV (reference sequence). CDR3 in amino acids: CASRPGTGYNYGYTF. The DNA of the CDR3 is TGTGCCAGCAGACCCGGGACAGGGTATAACTATGGCTACACCTTC.